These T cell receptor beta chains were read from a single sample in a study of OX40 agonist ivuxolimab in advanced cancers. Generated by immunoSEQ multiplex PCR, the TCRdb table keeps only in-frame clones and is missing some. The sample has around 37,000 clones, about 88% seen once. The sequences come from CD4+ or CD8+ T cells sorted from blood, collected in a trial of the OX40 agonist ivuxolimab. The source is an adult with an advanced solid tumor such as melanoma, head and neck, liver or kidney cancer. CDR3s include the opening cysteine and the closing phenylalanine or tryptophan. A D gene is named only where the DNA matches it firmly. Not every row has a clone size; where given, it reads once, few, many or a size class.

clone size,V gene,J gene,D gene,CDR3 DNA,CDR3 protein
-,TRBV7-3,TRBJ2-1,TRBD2,TGTGCCAGCAGCTTATCCCTGGGACTAGCGTCCTACAATGAGCAGTTCTTC,CASSLSLGLASYNEQFF
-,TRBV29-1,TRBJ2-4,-,TGCAGCGTTGAAATCCCACCCGCCACGTCCAAAAACATTCAGTACTTC,CSVEIPPATSKNIQYF
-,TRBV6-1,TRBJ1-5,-,TGTGCCAGCAGTGAAGACAGTCTCCCCCAGCATTTT,CASSEDSLPQHF
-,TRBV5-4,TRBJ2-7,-,TGTGCCAGCAGCTTGGTAGCTCCAGCAGCCTACGAGCAGTACTTC,CASSLVAPAAYEQYF
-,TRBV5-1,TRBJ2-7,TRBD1,TGCGCCAGCAGCTTCGGACAGGCATCCTACGAGCAGTACTTC,CASSFGQASYEQYF
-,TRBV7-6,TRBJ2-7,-,TGTGCCAGCAGCTTAGGCACACAGATGGCCTACGAGCAGTACTTC,CASSLGTQMAYEQYF
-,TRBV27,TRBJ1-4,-,TGTGCCAGCAGTACTCGATCGGGGCTGAGTGAAAAACTGTTTTTT,CASSTRSGLSEKLFF
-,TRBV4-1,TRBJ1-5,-,TGCGCCAGCAGCCAAGTAGGGCTCCCAGGGCAGCCCCAGCATTTT,CASSQVGLPGQPQHF
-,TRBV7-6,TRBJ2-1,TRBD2,TGTGCCAGCAGCTTCGGAGCGGGAGGTGAGCAGTTCTTC,CASSFGAGGEQFF
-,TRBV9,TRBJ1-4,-,TGTGCCAGCAGCTCAAACTCGTGGGAAAAACTGTTTTTT,CASSSNSWEKLFF
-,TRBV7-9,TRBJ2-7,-,TGTGCCAGCAGCACCCCACTTGCAAGCTCCTACGAGCAGTACTTC,CASSTPLASSYEQYF
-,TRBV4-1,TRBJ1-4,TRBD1,TGCGCCAGCAGCCAAGGACGGACAGGGTTCCCTGAAAAACTGTTTTTT,CASSQGRTGFPEKLFF
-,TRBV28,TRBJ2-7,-,TGTGCCAGCAGTTACAGGTACGAGCAGTACTTC,CASSYRYEQYF
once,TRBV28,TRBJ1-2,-,TGTGCCAGCAGCCCCGGGACTCATGGCTACACCTTC,CASSPGTHGYTF
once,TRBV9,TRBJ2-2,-,TGTGCCAGCAGTATAGCTCGGGACTCGAGCACCGGGGAGCTGTTTTTT,CASSIARDSSTGELFF
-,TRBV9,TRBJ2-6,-,TGTGCCAGCAGCGTAGGGGGGCGGGTGACTGGGGCCAACGTCCTGACTTTC,CASSVGGRVTGANVLTF
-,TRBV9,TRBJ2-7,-,TGTGCCAGCAGCGTAGGGAAGGGGTTGGGAGAGGAGCAGTACTTC,CASSVGKGLGEEQYF
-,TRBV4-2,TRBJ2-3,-,TGTGCCAGCAGCCATGGGCTTGAGCGGAGCACAGATACGCAGTATTTT,CASSHGLERSTDTQYF
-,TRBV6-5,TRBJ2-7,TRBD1,TGTGCCAGCACCGACGGGACAGGGTACTACGAGCAGTACTTC,CASTDGTGYYEQYF
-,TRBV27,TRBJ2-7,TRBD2,TGTGCCAGCAGGGGACTAGCGGGACGGCCGTACGAGCAGTACTTC,CASRGLAGRPYEQYF
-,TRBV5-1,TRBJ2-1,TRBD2,TGCGCCAGCAGCTTGGTAGCTAGCGGGAGAATTTTCTACAATGAGCAGTTCTTC,CASSLVASGRIFYNEQFF
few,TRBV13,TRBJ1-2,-,TGTGCCAGCAGCTACCCGGACCGCTATGGCTACACCTTC,CASSYPDRYGYTF
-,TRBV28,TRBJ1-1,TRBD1,TGTGCCAGCAGTTTATGGGGACAGGTTCAGGGGACTGAAGCTTTCTTT,CASSLWGQVQGTEAFF
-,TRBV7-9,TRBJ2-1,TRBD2,TGTGCCAGCAGCTCCCTAGCGGGAGTCGACTACAATGAGCAGTTCTTC,CASSSLAGVDYNEQFF
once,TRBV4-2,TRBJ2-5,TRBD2,TGTGCCAGCAGCCAAGAAATCGGGGGCGGACTAGCGGGAATTGTGGAGACCCAGTACTTC,CASSQEIGGGLAGIVETQYF
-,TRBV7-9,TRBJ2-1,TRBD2,TGTGCCAGCAGCCGTGGGACTAGCGGATACAATGAGCAGTTCTTC,CASSRGTSGYNEQFF
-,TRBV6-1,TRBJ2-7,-,TGTGCCAGCAGGGGGGGGGCGTACGAGCAGTACTTC,CASRGGAYEQYF
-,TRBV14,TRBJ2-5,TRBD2,TGTGCCAGCAGCCGTGGGACTAGCGGGATGGGGCAAGAGACCCAGTACTTC,CASSRGTSGMGQETQYF
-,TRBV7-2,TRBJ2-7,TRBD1,TGTGCCAGCAGCCACAACTCGGACAGGGGTGACTACGAGCAGTACTTC,CASSHNSDRGDYEQYF
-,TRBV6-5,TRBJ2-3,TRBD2,TGTGCCAGCAGTCTTCTAGCGGGGGCCACAGATACGCAGTATTTT,CASSLLAGATDTQYF
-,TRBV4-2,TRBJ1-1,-,TGTGCCAGCAGCCGGGTTCAGGGGTCCACTGAAGCTTTCTTT,CASSRVQGSTEAFF
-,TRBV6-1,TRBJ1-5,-,TGTGCCAGCGCCGCCTTGTACAGGGCGGGCCAGCCCCAGCATTTT,CASAALYRAGQPQHF
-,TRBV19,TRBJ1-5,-,TGTGCCAGTAGTATAGGGACACTGAACAATCAGCCCCAGCATTTT,CASSIGTLNNQPQHF
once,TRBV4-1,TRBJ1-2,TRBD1,TGCGCCAGCAGCCAAGACCGACAGGGGGCGGGCTATGGCTACACCTTC,CASSQDRQGAGYGYTF
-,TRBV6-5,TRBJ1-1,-,TGTGCCAGCAGTTACGTGGGCGGCGCTGAAGCTTTCTTT,CASSYVGGAEAFF
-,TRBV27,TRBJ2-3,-,TGTGCCAGCAACAAAATCCTTGGGGCGGGGCGCACAGATACGCAGTATTTT,CASNKILGAGRTDTQYF
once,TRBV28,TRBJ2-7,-,TGTGCCAGCAGTTACGGCAGTGTCTACGAGCAGTACTTC,CASSYGSVYEQYF
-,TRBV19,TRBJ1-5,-,TGTGCCAGTATGTCGGGGCTGGGCAATCAGCCCCAGCATTTT,CASMSGLGNQPQHF
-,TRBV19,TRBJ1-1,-,TGTGCCAGTACCCCGTTTGCAGGGAGTGTGAACACTGAAGCTTTCTTT,CASTPFAGSVNTEAFF
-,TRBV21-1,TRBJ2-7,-,TGTGCCAGCACCAGACAGGGGGCTGTCGGGGAGCAGTACTTC,CASTRQGAVGEQYF
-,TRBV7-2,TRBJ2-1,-,TGTGCCAGCAAGCCCCTACCCTACAATGAGCAGTTCTTC,CASKPLPYNEQFF
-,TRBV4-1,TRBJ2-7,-,TGCGCCAGCAGCCAAGATGAGGGCGGGTTGACCTACGAGCAGTACTTC,CASSQDEGGLTYEQYF
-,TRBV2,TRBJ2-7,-,TGTGCCAGCAGTGAAGGAATAGGGATCGCCGAGCAGTACTTC,CASSEGIGIAEQYF
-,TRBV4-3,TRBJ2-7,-,TGCGCCAGCAGCCAAGATCGGGACCTTGACGGCAGTTGCGAGCAGTACTTC,CASSQDRDLDGSCEQYF
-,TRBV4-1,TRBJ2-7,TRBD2,TGCGCCAGCAGCCAAGGGACTAGCGGGAGCGTCTCCTACGAGCAGTACTTC,CASSQGTSGSVSYEQYF
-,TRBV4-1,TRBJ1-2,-,TGCGCCAGCAGCCCATGGACGGATCCGGGATTTAACTATGGCTACACCTTC,CASSPWTDPGFNYGYTF
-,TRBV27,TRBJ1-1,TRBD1,TGTGCCAGCAGATCCCCCGGACGGGACAGAAACACTGAAGCTTTCTTT,CASRSPGRDRNTEAFF
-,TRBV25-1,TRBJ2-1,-,TGTGCCAGCAGTGAATACGGCAGCTCATACAATGAGCAGTTCTTC,CASSEYGSSYNEQFF